This is a list of T cell receptor beta chains from one sample in a study of T cell responses to AZD1222 COVID-19 vaccine. Some clones are missing from TCRdb's copy, which holds only in-frame ones; the method was immunoSEQ multiplex PCR. The profile covers 90,000 to 120,000 clones, with about 85% appearing a single time and roughly 2.5% taken by the ten largest. The sample was peripheral blood, taken 28 days after the second AZD1222 dose. The receptors were gathered from an adult who received the AZD1222 COVID-19 vaccine. Both conserved end residues are part of each CDR3. The D gene is left open where the match is weak. Not all rows give a size; the values are once, few, many and, for expanded clones, a class.

v_call	j_call	d_call	clone_size	cdr3_nt	cdr3_aa
TRBV20-1	TRBJ1-1	NA	once	TGCAGTGCTAGAGTCCGCACTGAAGCTTTCTTT	CSARVRTEAFF
TRBV6-5	TRBJ1-1	NA	NA	TGTGCCAGCATCGGGGGCCGGAACACTGAAGCTTTCTTT	CASIGGRNTEAFF
TRBV5-1	TRBJ1-1	NA	once	TGCGCCAGCAGCTTAGTTCTTTGGGGGAGGACTGAAGCTTTCTTT	CASSLVLWGRTEAFF
TRBV4-2	TRBJ1-5	NA	NA	TGTGCCAGCAGCCAGTTAGAGTTGGGCAATCAGCCCCAGCATTTT	CASSQLELGNQPQHF
TRBV28	TRBJ1-5	NA	NA	TGTGCCAGCAGTCACTCCCCCCGAGATGATCAGCCCCAGCATTTT	CASSHSPRDDQPQHF
TRBV27	TRBJ2-4	NA	NA	TGTGCCAGCAGTTTATTCTTAGGCAGTTTAGACATTCAGTACTTC	CASSLFLGSLDIQYF
TRBV30	TRBJ2-5	NA	NA	TGTGCCCGGGCGGAAGGGGAGACCCAGTACTTC	CARAEGETQYF
TRBV5-4	TRBJ1-3	NA	NA	TGTGCCAGCAGCTTGGATAGCGGCTCTGGAAACACCATATATTTT	CASSLDSGSGNTIYF
TRBV5-8	TRBJ2-7	TRBD1	NA	TGTGCCAGCAGCTTCAAAACAGGGGGTGCCCCACTCTCCTACGAGCAGTACTTC	CASSFKTGGAPLSYEQYF
TRBV19	TRBJ2-3	NA	NA	TGTGCCAGTAGTATAGAGAAGACTTTCACAGATACGCAGTATTTT	CASSIEKTFTDTQYF
TRBV5-1	TRBJ2-7	TRBD2	NA	TGCGCCAGCCGACTAGCGAACTCCTACGAGCAGTACTTC	CASRLANSYEQYF
TRBV3-1/TRBV3-2	TRBJ1-1	NA	NA	TGTGCCAGCAGCCATCGGTACACTGAAGCTTTCTTT	CASSHRYTEAFF
TRBV30	TRBJ2-7	TRBD2	NA	TGTGCCTGGAGTCTAGCGGATTCCTACGAGCAGTACTTC	CAWSLADSYEQYF
TRBV6-5	TRBJ1-1	NA	few	TGTGCCAGCACCCCCCATGGGGTAGGCGCTGAAGCTTTCTTT	CASTPHGVGAEAFF
TRBV3-1/TRBV3-2	TRBJ2-2	NA	NA	TGTGCCAGTTCTAGCGCCCGGGCCACCGGGGAGCTGTTTTTT	CASSSARATGELFF
TRBV9	TRBJ2-1	NA	NA	TGTGCCAGCAGCGTAGAGTTCCTGGGCAATGAGCAGTTCTTC	CASSVEFLGNEQFF
TRBV7-3	TRBJ2-7	TRBD2	NA	TGTGCCAGCAGCCTGACCGGGACTAGCGGGATGGTACAGTACTTC	CASSLTGTSGMVQYF
TRBV14	TRBJ2-4	NA	NA	TGTGCCAGCAGCCAAGTTGTGGGGGGCGCCAAAAACATTCAGTACTTC	CASSQVVGGAKNIQYF
TRBV24-1	TRBJ2-7	NA	NA	TGTGCCACCAGTGATTTGCAACGAGGTCCCCTCTCCTACGAGCAGTACTTC	CATSDLQRGPLSYEQYF
TRBV27	TRBJ1-5	NA	NA	TGTGCCAGCAGTTTATCCACGTTGAGTTATAGCAATCAGCCCCAGCATTTT	CASSLSTLSYSNQPQHF
TRBV7-9	TRBJ2-1	NA	NA	TGTGCCAGCAGCCCCATGGGGTCGGTAGACTACTCCTACAATGAGCAGTTCTTC	CASSPMGSVDYSYNEQFF
TRBV15	TRBJ1-1	NA	NA	TGTGCCACCAGCAGACCTGACAGGAACACTGAAGCTTTCTTT	CATSRPDRNTEAFF
TRBV3-1/TRBV3-2	TRBJ2-5	NA	NA	TGTGCCAGCAGCCAAGCGATCAGAGAGACCCAGTACTTC	CASSQAIRETQYF
TRBV27	TRBJ1-5	NA	once	TGTGCCAGCAGACCCGGGACACCCCAAAGATTGCGCAATCAGCCCCAGCATTTT	CASRPGTPQRLRNQPQHF
TRBV4-1	TRBJ2-7	TRBD1	NA	TGCGCCAGCAGCCTAGACAGGGAGAACGAGCAGTACTTC	CASSLDRENEQYF
TRBV5-1	TRBJ2-1	NA	NA	TGCGCCAGCAGCTTGGCCGGGCTTTCCTACAATGAGCAGTTCTTC	CASSLAGLSYNEQFF
TRBV6-5	TRBJ1-1	NA	NA	TGTGCCAGCAGTTACAAGGGGTGGTCGGCCACTGAAGCTTTCTTT	CASSYKGWSATEAFF
TRBV27	TRBJ1-4	NA	NA	TGTGCCAGCAGTTTAAAGCCACAGGGTTTCAGGGCAGAAAAACTGTTTTTT	CASSLKPQGFRAEKLFF
TRBV6-2/TRBV6-3	TRBJ2-7	TRBD2	NA	TGTGCCAGCAGTTACCGGCGGGAGAGTAACGAGCAGTACTTC	CASSYRRESNEQYF
TRBV30	TRBJ2-3	TRBD1	NA	TGTGCCTGGTTGGACAGGAGCCTCACAGATACGCAGTATTTT	CAWLDRSLTDTQYF
TRBV5-1	TRBJ2-1	NA	few	TGCGCCAGCAGCTTGGCCGGCGGAGGACTCGGGCAGTTCTTC	CASSLAGGGLGQFF
TRBV4-1	TRBJ1-1	TRBD1	NA	TGCGCCAGCAGCCAAGATCAGGGGACAGGGCCGGGCACTGAAGCTTTCTTT	CASSQDQGTGPGTEAFF
TRBV19	TRBJ2-4	TRBD1	NA	TGTGCCAGTAGTACCGGACAGGGGGACTTCGGCAAAAACATTCAGTACTTC	CASSTGQGDFGKNIQYF
TRBV7-6	TRBJ1-6	TRBD1	NA	TGTGCCAGCAGCTCAGCCGGGACAGGGGGAATCTCACCCCTCCACTTT	CASSSAGTGGISPLHF
TRBV9	TRBJ1-1	NA	NA	TGTGCCAGCAGCGTAGCTCACCGGGGACCACCGAACACTGAAGCTTTCTTT	CASSVAHRGPPNTEAFF
TRBV3-1/TRBV3-2	TRBJ1-5	NA	NA	TGTGCCAGCAGCCATACGACAGCCCAGCCCCAGCATTTT	CASSHTTAQPQHF
TRBV30	TRBJ1-3	NA	NA	TGTGCCTGGAGGAGGAGTTCCTCTGGAAACACCATATATTTT	CAWRRSSSGNTIYF
TRBV12-5	TRBJ2-2	NA	NA	TGTGCTAGTGGTTTGGTACCCTCAGGGCAACCAACGAACACCGGGGAGCTGTTTTTT	CASGLVPSGQPTNTGELFF
TRBV28	TRBJ1-5	NA	few	TGTGCCAGCAGTTCCTCAGGGAGTGGCAATCAGCCCCAGCATTTT	CASSSSGSGNQPQHF
TRBV9	TRBJ2-7	NA	NA	TGTGCCAGCAGCCTCCAGGGAGACCTAAAGTACGAGCAGTACTTC	CASSLQGDLKYEQYF
TRBV29-1	TRBJ1-2	NA	NA	TGCAGCGTTGAAGGCGCAGGGTTTGATGGCTACACCTTC	CSVEGAGFDGYTF
TRBV7-8	TRBJ1-5	NA	NA	TGTGCCAGCAGCTTAGGGGCTCGTCAGCCCCAGCATTTT	CASSLGARQPQHF
TRBV3-1/TRBV3-2	TRBJ1-1	NA	NA	TGTGCCAGCAGCCAAGATTCGGGCACTGAAGCTTTCTTT	CASSQDSGTEAFF
TRBV6-2/TRBV6-3	TRBJ1-1	NA	NA	TGTGCCAGCAGTTTGCAGGGCGGCCGCACTGAAGCTTTCTTT	CASSLQGGRTEAFF
TRBV6-1	TRBJ1-5	NA	NA	TGTGCCAGCAGTGAAGCTGGACGGGGAAATCAGCCCCAGCATTTT	CASSEAGRGNQPQHF
TRBV5-1	TRBJ2-7	TRBD2	NA	TGCGCCAGCGCACCGACTAGCGGACCTTACGAGCAGTACTTC	CASAPTSGPYEQYF
TRBV6-5	TRBJ2-7	TRBD1	NA	TGTGCCAGCAGTCCTCGGACAGGGGGCTACTACGAGCAGTACTTC	CASSPRTGGYYEQYF
TRBV3-1/TRBV3-2	TRBJ1-2	TRBD1	NA	TGTGCCAGCAGCCAAGATATTCGGACAGGGGAAAACTATGGCTACACCTTC	CASSQDIRTGENYGYTF
TRBV28	TRBJ2-1	NA	NA	TGTGCCAGCAGTATTGGGACTTATCCTCCCGAGCAGTTCTTC	CASSIGTYPPEQFF
TRBV6-1	TRBJ1-5	NA	few	TGTGCCAGCAGTGAACGCGCTAATCAGCCCCAGCATTTT	CASSERANQPQHF
TRBV7-9	TRBJ1-1	NA	NA	TGTGCCAGCAGCTTAGAAGGGCGGACCGGTGAAGCTTTCTTT	CASSLEGRTGEAFF
TRBV5-1	TRBJ2-7	TRBD2	NA	TGCGCCAGCAGCTTGGACCTAGCGGGAGTCTGGTACTTC	CASSLDLAGVWYF
TRBV9	TRBJ2-4	NA	once	TGTGCCAGCAGTACAGGATTAGCCAAAAACATTCAGTACTTC	CASSTGLAKNIQYF
TRBV29-1	TRBJ1-1	NA	NA	TGCAGCGTGAGACAGAAAGTGAACACTGAAGCTTTCTTT	CSVRQKVNTEAFF
TRBV6-1	TRBJ1-1	NA	NA	TGTGCCAGCAGTGAAGGGGGGGTGAAGAACACTGAAGCTTTCTTT	CASSEGGVKNTEAFF